These T cell receptor beta chains were read from a single sample in a study of blood T cell repertoires in COVID-19. Here immunoSEQ multiplex PCR was the method, and the copy in TCRdb shows in-frame clones only, minus some. The data show 50,000 to 70,000 clones, around 79% seen once. Sample: peripheral blood. All receptors derive from a man in his sixties with acute or convalescent COVID-19. Each CDR3 is given with its conserved first and last residue. A D gene is named only where the DNA matches it firmly. Size values are once, few and many counts, or a class for expanded clones, and some rows have none.

CDR3nt: TGTGCCAGCAGCTTGGACAGGGAAGGAAACACCATATATTTT
CDR3aa: CASSLDREGNTIYF
abundance: .
j_gene: TRBJ1-3
v_gene: TRBV7-9
d_gene: TRBD1

CDR3nt: TGTGCCAGCAGTCGATCTGGGACTAGCGACACCGGGGAGCTGTTTTTT
CDR3aa: CASSRSGTSDTGELFF
abundance: .
j_gene: TRBJ2-2
v_gene: TRBV9
d_gene: TRBD2

CDR3nt: TGTGCCACCAGTGAACCCCGGCAGGGGGGCTATGGCTACACCTTC
CDR3aa: CATSEPRQGGYGYTF
abundance: .
j_gene: TRBJ1-2
v_gene: TRBV24-1
d_gene: TRBD1

CDR3nt: TGTGCCAGCAGCCCAATTAGGGGGGGGGTCGACGAGCAGTACTTC
CDR3aa: CASSPIRGGVDEQYF
abundance: .
j_gene: TRBJ2-7
v_gene: TRBV11-2
d_gene: .

CDR3nt: TGTGCCAGCAGTTTATTGGGACACCGGGCCCAGTACTTC
CDR3aa: CASSLLGHRAQYF
abundance: .
j_gene: TRBJ2-5
v_gene: TRBV28
d_gene: .

CDR3nt: TGTGCCAGCAGCTTGTGGCAGACTAACTATGGCTACACCTTC
CDR3aa: CASSLWQTNYGYTF
abundance: .
j_gene: TRBJ1-2
v_gene: TRBV5-6
d_gene: .

CDR3nt: TGTGCCAGCAGTTTCCGGGGTGGGTATGGCTACACCTTC
CDR3aa: CASSFRGGYGYTF
abundance: .
j_gene: TRBJ1-2
v_gene: TRBV27
d_gene: .

CDR3nt: TGTGCCAGCAATTCCGCGGGGATGTTACTGTTTTTT
CDR3aa: CASNSAGMLLFF
abundance: few
j_gene: TRBJ1-4
v_gene: TRBV6-1
d_gene: .

CDR3nt: TGTGCCAGCAGCTTAGGACTAGCTTACACAGATACGCAGTATTTT
CDR3aa: CASSLGLAYTDTQYF
abundance: once
j_gene: TRBJ2-3
v_gene: TRBV7-2
d_gene: TRBD2

CDR3nt: TGTGCCAGCAGTCCCCGGACAGGGAACGAGCAGTACTTC
CDR3aa: CASSPRTGNEQYF
abundance: .
j_gene: TRBJ2-7
v_gene: TRBV12-3/TRBV12-4
d_gene: TRBD1

CDR3nt: TGTGCCAGCAGCTCGGACTTGGGGATTCAGCCCCAGCATTTT
CDR3aa: CASSSDLGIQPQHF
abundance: .
j_gene: TRBJ1-5
v_gene: TRBV5-5
d_gene: .

CDR3nt: TGTGCCAGCAGAATGGGCCAGGGAGGGCAAGAGACCCAGTACTTC
CDR3aa: CASRMGQGGQETQYF
abundance: .
j_gene: TRBJ2-5
v_gene: TRBV2
d_gene: TRBD2

CDR3nt: TGTGCCAGCAGTCGCGCTCCCTTATTAAACAATGAGCAGTTCTTC
CDR3aa: CASSRAPLLNNEQFF
abundance: .
j_gene: TRBJ2-1
v_gene: TRBV2
d_gene: .

CDR3nt: TGTGCCAGCTCACCACCGAAACAGGGGGCATGGACCGGGGAGCTGTTTTTT
CDR3aa: CASSPPKQGAWTGELFF
abundance: few
j_gene: TRBJ2-2
v_gene: TRBV18
d_gene: TRBD1

CDR3nt: TGTGCCACCAGAGCGGGGGGGTTCAATGAGCAGTTCTTC
CDR3aa: CATRAGGFNEQFF
abundance: few
j_gene: TRBJ2-1
v_gene: TRBV24-1
d_gene: TRBD2

CDR3nt: TGCGCCAGCAGCTTGGGCTTCGGGAGGAACACCGGGGAGCTGTTTTTT
CDR3aa: CASSLGFGRNTGELFF
abundance: .
j_gene: TRBJ2-2
v_gene: TRBV5-1
d_gene: .

CDR3nt: TGTGCCAGTAGTATTGTCGAGCGCTCCGAGCAGTACTTC
CDR3aa: CASSIVERSEQYF
abundance: .
j_gene: TRBJ2-7
v_gene: TRBV19
d_gene: .

CDR3nt: TGTGCCAGCTCACCCGGGACAGGGCCAAGGGGCTATGGCTACACCTTC
CDR3aa: CASSPGTGPRGYGYTF
abundance: .
j_gene: TRBJ1-2
v_gene: TRBV18
d_gene: TRBD1

CDR3nt: TGTGCCACCGCCAAGCGGGGGGGAAACACCGGGGAGCTGTTTTTT
CDR3aa: CATAKRGGNTGELFF
abundance: .
j_gene: TRBJ2-2
v_gene: TRBV24-1
d_gene: TRBD2

CDR3nt: TGTGCCTGGAGTGGACAGGGGGATTCACCCCTCCACTTT
CDR3aa: CAWSGQGDSPLHF
abundance: .
j_gene: TRBJ1-6
v_gene: TRBV30
d_gene: TRBD1

CDR3nt: TGTGCCAGCAGCGCCTCAGGGGCCCCCGCTAACTATGGCTACACCTTC
CDR3aa: CASSASGAPANYGYTF
abundance: .
j_gene: TRBJ1-2
v_gene: TRBV9
d_gene: .

CDR3nt: TGTGCCAGCAGCCTGCGGGGGATCCATGGCTACACCTTC
CDR3aa: CASSLRGIHGYTF
abundance: .
j_gene: TRBJ1-2
v_gene: TRBV11-2
d_gene: .

CDR3nt: TGTGCCAGCAGCGAGTACGGCTTCGAGGATTCACCCCTCCACTTT
CDR3aa: CASSEYGFEDSPLHF
abundance: .
j_gene: TRBJ1-6
v_gene: TRBV7-8
d_gene: .

CDR3nt: TGCGCCAGCAGCTTGACAGGGCAGGATTCACCCCTCCACTTT
CDR3aa: CASSLTGQDSPLHF
abundance: .
j_gene: TRBJ1-6
v_gene: TRBV5-1
d_gene: .

CDR3nt: TGTGCCACCAGTGATCCGGACAGGGCCGGCGGCAATGAGCAGTTCTTC
CDR3aa: CATSDPDRAGGNEQFF
abundance: .
j_gene: TRBJ2-1
v_gene: TRBV24-1
d_gene: TRBD1

CDR3nt: TGTGCCAGCAGTGCAGCCATGAACACTGAAGCTTTCTTT
CDR3aa: CASSAAMNTEAFF
abundance: once
j_gene: TRBJ1-1
v_gene: TRBV2
d_gene: .

CDR3nt: TGTGCCAGCAGCTTTTCTAGCGGGGTCCCTACGCAGTATTTT
CDR3aa: CASSFSSGVPTQYF
abundance: .
j_gene: TRBJ2-3
v_gene: TRBV7-2
d_gene: TRBD2

CDR3nt: TGTGCCATCACGGACAGGGGTCACACTGAAGCTTTCTTT
CDR3aa: CAITDRGHTEAFF
abundance: .
j_gene: TRBJ1-1
v_gene: TRBV10-3
d_gene: TRBD1

CDR3nt: TGTGCCAGCAGTGATAGAGCGGGGTACAATGAGCAGTTCTTC
CDR3aa: CASSDRAGYNEQFF
abundance: .
j_gene: TRBJ2-1
v_gene: TRBV2
d_gene: TRBD2

CDR3nt: TGTGCCAGCAGAGTCTCTAGCGCAGGTCGGCAGTATTTT
CDR3aa: CASRVSSAGRQYF
abundance: .
j_gene: TRBJ2-3
v_gene: TRBV2
d_gene: .

CDR3nt: TGTGCCAGTAGTATAGTTCCCGGGTCCGGTTTGCCAGAGACCCAGTACTTC
CDR3aa: CASSIVPGSGLPETQYF
abundance: .
j_gene: TRBJ2-5
v_gene: TRBV19
d_gene: .

CDR3nt: TGTGCCAGCTCACCTTATTATCCGACGGACTCGAGAGGAAACACCATATATTTT
CDR3aa: CASSPYYPTDSRGNTIYF
abundance: .
j_gene: TRBJ1-3
v_gene: TRBV18
d_gene: .

CDR3nt: TGTGCCAGCAAAGGGAGCAGCAATCAGCCCCAGCATTTT
CDR3aa: CASKGSSNQPQHF
abundance: .
j_gene: TRBJ1-5
v_gene: TRBV2
d_gene: .

CDR3nt: TGTGCCAGCAGCTTAGGGTCGAGGGCCACAGATACGCAGTATTTT
CDR3aa: CASSLGSRATDTQYF
abundance: .
j_gene: TRBJ2-3
v_gene: TRBV7-9
d_gene: .

CDR3nt: TGTGCCAGCTCACCATGGCAGGGGGCCGAGGATGAGCAGTTCTTC
CDR3aa: CASSPWQGAEDEQFF
abundance: .
j_gene: TRBJ2-1
v_gene: TRBV18
d_gene: TRBD1

CDR3nt: TGTGCCAGCACCCAACTAGCGGGGGAGTCTCATACGCAGTATTTT
CDR3aa: CASTQLAGESHTQYF
abundance: .
j_gene: TRBJ2-3
v_gene: TRBV2
d_gene: TRBD2

CDR3nt: TGTGCCAGTAGGACGGACAGGGAATTCTATGAAGCTTTCTTT
CDR3aa: CASRTDREFYEAFF
abundance: .
j_gene: TRBJ1-1
v_gene: TRBV19
d_gene: TRBD1

CDR3nt: TGTGCCTCGGCTCAGGGGGCTGGTGGCTACACCTTC
CDR3aa: CASAQGAGGYTF
abundance: .
j_gene: TRBJ1-2
v_gene: TRBV28
d_gene: TRBD1

CDR3nt: TGTGCCACCAGTGATTCCCCGCGGAATGAGCAGTTCTTC
CDR3aa: CATSDSPRNEQFF
abundance: once
j_gene: TRBJ2-1
v_gene: TRBV24-1
d_gene: .

CDR3nt: TGTGCCAGCAGCTTAGCCCTCGGGACAGGGTCTGGGGCCAACGTCCTGACTTTC
CDR3aa: CASSLALGTGSGANVLTF
abundance: .
j_gene: TRBJ2-6
v_gene: TRBV7-3
d_gene: TRBD1

CDR3nt: TGTGCCAGTAGTATAGGCAGGGCGTGGGCTTTCTTT
CDR3aa: CASSIGRAWAFF
abundance: .
j_gene: TRBJ1-1
v_gene: TRBV19
d_gene: .

CDR3nt: TGTGCCAGCAGGTCCGGGACAGGGGCTTCACCCCTCCACTTT
CDR3aa: CASRSGTGASPLHF
abundance: .
j_gene: TRBJ1-6
v_gene: TRBV5-6
d_gene: TRBD1

CDR3nt: TGTGCCAGTAGGGCCGGGACAGGGTTCTTCACCTTC
CDR3aa: CASRAGTGFFTF
abundance: .
j_gene: TRBJ1-2
v_gene: TRBV19
d_gene: TRBD1

CDR3nt: TGTGCCAGCAGCTTAGTAACTAGAGAGGGCTACACCTTC
CDR3aa: CASSLVTREGYTF
abundance: few
j_gene: TRBJ1-2
v_gene: TRBV5-5
d_gene: .

CDR3nt: TGTGCCAGCAGCCTATCCCAGGGCTATGGCTACACCTTC
CDR3aa: CASSLSQGYGYTF
abundance: once
j_gene: TRBJ1-2
v_gene: TRBV7-3
d_gene: .